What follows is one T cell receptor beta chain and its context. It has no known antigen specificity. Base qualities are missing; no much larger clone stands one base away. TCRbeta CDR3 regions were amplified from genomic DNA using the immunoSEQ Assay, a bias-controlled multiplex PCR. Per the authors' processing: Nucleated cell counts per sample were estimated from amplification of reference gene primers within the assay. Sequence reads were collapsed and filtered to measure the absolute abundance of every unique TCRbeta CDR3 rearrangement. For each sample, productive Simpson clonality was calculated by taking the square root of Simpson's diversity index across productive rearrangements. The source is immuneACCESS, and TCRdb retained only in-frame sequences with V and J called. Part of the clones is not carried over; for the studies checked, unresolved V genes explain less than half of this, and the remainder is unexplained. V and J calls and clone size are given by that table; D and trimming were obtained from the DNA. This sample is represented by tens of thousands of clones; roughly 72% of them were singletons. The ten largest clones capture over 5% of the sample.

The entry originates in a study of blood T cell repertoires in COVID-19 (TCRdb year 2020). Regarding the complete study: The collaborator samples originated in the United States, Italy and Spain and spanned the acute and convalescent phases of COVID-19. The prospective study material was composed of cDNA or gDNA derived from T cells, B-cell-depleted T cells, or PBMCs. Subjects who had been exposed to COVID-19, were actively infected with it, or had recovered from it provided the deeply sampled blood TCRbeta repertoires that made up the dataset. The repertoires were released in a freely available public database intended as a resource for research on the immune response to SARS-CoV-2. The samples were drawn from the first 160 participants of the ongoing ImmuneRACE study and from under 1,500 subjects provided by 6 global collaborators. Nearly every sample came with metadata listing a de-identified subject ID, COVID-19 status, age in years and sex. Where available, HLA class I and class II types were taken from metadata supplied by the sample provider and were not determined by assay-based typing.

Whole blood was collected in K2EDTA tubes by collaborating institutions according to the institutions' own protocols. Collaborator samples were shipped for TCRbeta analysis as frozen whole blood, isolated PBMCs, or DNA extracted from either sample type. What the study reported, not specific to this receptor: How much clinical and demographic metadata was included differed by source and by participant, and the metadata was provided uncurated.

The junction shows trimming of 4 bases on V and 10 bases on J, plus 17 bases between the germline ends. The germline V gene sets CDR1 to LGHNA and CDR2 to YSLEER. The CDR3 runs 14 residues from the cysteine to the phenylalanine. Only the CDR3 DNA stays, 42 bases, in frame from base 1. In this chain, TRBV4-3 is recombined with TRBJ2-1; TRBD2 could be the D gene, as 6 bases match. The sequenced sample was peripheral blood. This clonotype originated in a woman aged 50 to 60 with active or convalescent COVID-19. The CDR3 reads CASSLQELSGEQFF. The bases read TGCGCCAGCAGCCTCCAAGAATTAAGCGGGGAGCAGTTCTTC.